This T cell receptor (beta chain) was captured in a study of beta chain features in type 1 diabetes. Study results and limitations: Still unanswered here is whether HLA type influences TCRB rearrangement.

As for this clone: The antigen remains unidentified. This sample also contains other DNA sequences that code for the same CDR3.

As every portion of the isolated RNA was reverse transcribed, the sequencing read expressed TCRB transcripts. Assay used: immunoSEQ multiplex PCR; TCRdb lists only in-frame clones, some missing. The table shows 300,000 to 350,000 clones, with 14% occurring only once. This receptor was identified in a young man in good health. Input material: central memory CD4+ T cells from blood.

This CDR3 is CASSSQMNTEAFF. The CDR3 DNA reads TGTGCCAGCAGCTCACAGATGAACACTGAAGCTTTCTTT. The chain combines TRBV7-2 with TRBJ1-1, with D unclear. CDR1 SGHTA and CDR2 FQGNSA come from the germline V gene. The CDR3 is 13 residues long. V lost 4 bases, J lost 0 bases, and 6 bases lay in between. The variable domain in full, completed from reference TRBV7-2 and TRBJ1-1, reads GAGVSQSPSNKVTEKGKDVELRCDPISGHTALYWYRQSLGQGLEFLIYFQGNSAPDKSGLPSDRFSAERTGGSVSTLTIQRTQQEDSAVYLCASSSQMNTEAFFGQGTRLTVV.